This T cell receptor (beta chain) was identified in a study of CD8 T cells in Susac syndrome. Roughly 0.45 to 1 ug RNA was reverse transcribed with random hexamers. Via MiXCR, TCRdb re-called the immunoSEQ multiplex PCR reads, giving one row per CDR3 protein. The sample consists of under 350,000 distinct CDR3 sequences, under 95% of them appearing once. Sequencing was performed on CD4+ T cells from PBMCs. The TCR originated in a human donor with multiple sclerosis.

CDR3 loop: CASSLIARRTYEQYF. In nucleotides, the CDR3 is TGTGCCAGCAGCTTAATAGCCCGTAGGACCTACGAGCAGTACTTC. V and J are TRBV7-2 and TRBJ2-7; D gene uncertain. The CDR3 covers 15 residues. V lost 2 bases and J lost 2, with 13 bases in between. Germline CDR1 SGHTA, CDR2 FQGNSA.